The T cell receptor (beta chain) under discussion was sequenced for a study of OX40 agonist ivuxolimab in advanced cancers. Looking at the study overall: A diagnosis of hepatocellular carcinoma, melanoma, renal cell or head and neck cancer was present in dose-escalation patients. General study points: Clones of CD4+ and CD8+ blood T cells grew by week 6 at doses of 0.1 to 3.0 mg/kg.

TCRdb's copy holds only in-frame clones and misses some; the assay was immunoSEQ multiplex PCR. The sample has 40,000 to 45,000 clones, 85% to 95% seen once. Germline assignment: CDR1 MNHEY and CDR2 SMNVEV (reference sequence). There are 13 residues in the CDR3. Trimming removed 3 bases from V and 6 bases from J; junction bases left unmatched: 5. Points on this clone: What it recognizes is unknown.

This clonotype was obtained from an adult with an advanced solid tumor such as melanoma, head and neck, liver or kidney cancer. The gene calls are TRBV27 and TRBJ2-7; 7 nucleotides align to TRBD1. The starting material was CD4+ or CD8+ T cells sorted from blood, obtained in a trial of the OX40 agonist ivuxolimab. The CDR3 DNA is TGTGCCAGCAGTTTCAGACAGGGAAGCGAGCAGTACTTC. This encodes CASSFRQGSEQYF.